Below, 21 T cell receptor beta chains from the same sample are listed, as sequenced in a study of T-cell memory formation after mild COVID-19 (dated by TCRdb to the early 2020s). Preparation of the library involved 5' RACE. The sequencer listed for this sample is Illumina NovaSeq 6000. TCRdb redid the processing of the public reads, applying fastp at Q25 and MiXCR, and retained in-frame beta chains. Here each entry gathers all rows of one CDR3 protein and keeps the most common genes and DNA. The sample table shows 84,000 or so distinct CDR3 sequences, and more than 11% are seen once. The ten most abundant clones make up 31% of the sample. The sequenced sample was PBMCs or a T cell subset sorted from them (not recorded which). The origin of the receptors is an adult woman who had mild COVID-19 (a few samples of this study predate the infection). The sample titles of this study are shuffled in the database, so cell type and time point are left out; the donor was told from shared clones.

This chain uses TRBV11-2 with TRBJ2-1; D unresolved. In germline, CDR1 is SGHAT, CDR2 FQNNGV. The CDR3 is 13 amino acids. V lost 1 base, J lost 7 bases, and 8 bases lay in between. Here the CDR3 DNA reads TGTGCCAGCAGCTTAGCTATCGGGAATGAGCAGTTCTTC. This sequence encodes CASSLAIGNEQFF.

Written as DNA, the CDR3 is TGTGCCAGCACCCAGTGGATAGGGGGCGGAAATACTGAAGCTTTCTTT. Translating it yields CASTQWIGGGNTEAFF. V gene TRBV2 combines with J gene TRBJ1-1; TRBD1 matches 7 bases. Germline V lookup: CDR1 SNHLY, CDR2 FYNNEI. Trimming removed 7 bases from V and 5 bases from J; junction bases left unmatched: 16. The CDR3 is made up of 16 amino acids.

The gene calls are TRBV4-1 and TRBJ2-5, with D possibly TRBD2 on 7 matching bases. The CDR3 loop spans 15 amino acids. Deletions cut 1 base from V and 5 bases from J, with 14 bases between. The germline gives CDR1 MGHRA, CDR2 YSYEKL. The CDR3 DNA reads as TGCGCCAGCAGCCAAGGTGGGGGGGGCCTCGAGACCCAGTACTTC. Translating gives CASSQGGGGLETQYF.

J is TRBJ2-7 and V is TRBV29-1; TRBD1 or TRBD2 may be the D gene (5 bases each). Deletions cut 6 bases from V and 3 bases from J, with 12 bases between. This CDR3 has 12 amino acids. Per germline, CDR1 SQVTM and CDR2 ANQGSEA. The CDR3 DNA is TGCAGCGTGACCGGGACGTACTACGAGCAGTACTTC. It is translated as CSVTGTYYEQYF.

CDR3 sequence reads: CSVGGTRLGNEQFF. Here the CDR3 DNA reads TGCAGCGTTGGTGGGACTAGATTGGGGAATGAGCAGTTCTTC. The chain links TRBV29-1 to TRBJ2-1; 8 bases match TRBD2. The CDR3 totals 14 residues. V lost 4 bases to trimming and J lost 7 bases; unmatched junction nucleotides: 9. The germline V gene encodes CDR1 SQVTM and CDR2 ANQGSEA.

V and J are TRBV4-3 and TRBJ2-7; 10 nucleotides match TRBD1. Germline-derived CDR1 and CDR2 are LGHNA and YSLEER. Trimming cost V 4 bases and J 2 bases; bases outside gene matches: 5. The CDR3 loop spans 15 amino acids. CDR3: CASSPGGQGTYEQYF. The CDR3 coding sequence is TGCGCCAGCAGCCCTGGGGGACAGGGGACCTACGAGCAGTACTTC.

The CDR3 sequence is CASSPFTGYEQYF. CDR3 in DNA: TGTGCCAGCAGCCCCTTCACAGGTTACGAGCAGTACTTC. The chain combines TRBV14 with TRBJ2-7; maybe TRBD1 (5 bases). The V end was cut by 4 bases, the J end by 4 bases, with 11 bases between. The CDR3 sequence is 13 residues long. The germline CDR1 and CDR2 sequences are SGHDN and FVKESK.

V usage is TRBV7-9 and J usage is TRBJ2-5; a weak D match, TRBD2 (6 bases). V lost 5 bases to trimming and J lost 5 bases, with 18 bases between them. CDR1 is SEHNR and CDR2 is FQNEAQ in the germline V gene (reference sequence). The CDR3 runs to 15 residues. Written as DNA, the CDR3 is TGTGCCAGCAGCCGGACGGGAGATGGTATGGAGACCCAGTACTTC. Translating it yields CASSRTGDGMETQYF. The full variable domain, completed using reference TRBV7-9 and TRBJ2-5, is DTGVSQNPRHKITKRGQNVTFRCDPISEHNRLYWYRQTLGQGPEFLTYFQNEAQLEKSRLLSDRFSAERPKGSFSTLEIQRTEQGDSAMYLCASSRTGDGMETQYFGPGTRLLVL.

The chain has TRBV6-5 and TRBJ2-6; 7 bases are shared with TRBD2. V was clipped by 6 bases and J by 0 bases; unmatched bases: 11. Germline V lookup: CDR1 MNHEY, CDR2 SVGAGI. The CDR3 loop spans 18 amino acids. As DNA, the CDR3 is TGTGCCAGCAGCCCGTGGGACTATACAAGCTCTGGGGCCAACGTCCTGACTTTC. It codes for CASSPWDYTSSGANVLTF.

In its sample, this clonotype was seen a few times. J is TRBJ2-2 and V is TRBV6-5, with 7 bases aligning to TRBD1. Germline lookup yields CDR1 MNHEY and CDR2 SVGAGI. The J segment lost 4 bases and the V segment lost 2 bases, leaving 4 bases of the junction unmatched. CDR3 length: 15 residues. CDR3: CASSYRQGGTGELFF. CDR3 in DNA: TGTGCCAGCAGTTACAGACAGGGTGGCACCGGGGAGCTGTTTTTT.

V is TRBV27 and J is TRBJ1-1; tentatively, D is TRBD1 (5 bases). CDR3 length: 14 amino acids. Germline CDR1 reads MNHEY; CDR2 reads SMNVEV (reference sequence). The ends were cut back, 7 bases at V and 1 base at J, with 13 bases in the middle. In DNA, the CDR3 is TGTGCCAGCAAACCCCAGGGTACGAACACTGAAGCTTTCTTT. Its protein is CASKPQGTNTEAFF.

The chain has TRBV7-6 and TRBJ2-7; D assignment may be TRBD1 or TRBD2 (5 bases each). The V and J ends lost 1 base and 5 bases respectively, with 15 bases between them. The CDR3 loop spans 15 amino acids. Looked up from germline, CDR1 is SGHVS and CDR2 is FNYEAQ. The CDR3 DNA reads TGTGCCAGCAGCTTAGGCCTGGGGGACGGGAACGAGCAGTACTTC. It yields the protein CASSLGLGDGNEQYF.

The CDR3 DNA sequence: TGTGCCAGCGGATGGTTGGAGCAGTACTTC. The encoded protein is CASGWLEQYF. The chain links TRBV27 to TRBJ2-7; no clear D. Germline values: CDR1 MNHEY, CDR2 SMNVEV (reference sequence). The CDR3 spans 10 residues. V dropped 8 bases and J dropped 7 bases, with 9 bases sitting between them.

This clonotype was seen more than once but under ten times. The CDR3 DNA follows: TGCAGTGCTAGCTCTGGAAACACCATATATTTT. Translating it yields CSASSGNTIYF. The V and J genes are TRBV20-1 and TRBJ1-3; no clear D. The CDR3 is made up of 11 amino acids. CDR1 and CDR2 (germline): DFQATT, SNEGSKA (reference sequence). V lost 3 bases and J 0 bases, leaving 0 bases between the germline ends.

The V gene is TRBV6-6, the J gene TRBJ2-7, with 10 bases that match TRBD2. Germline CDR1 reads MNHNY; CDR2 reads SVGAGI (reference sequence). After removal of 2 bases from V and 2 bases from J, the junction contained 0 bases not matched to a gene. This CDR3 comprises 14 residues. The CDR3 DNA reads as TGTGCCAGCAGTTACGGACTAGCGGCCTACGAGCAGTACTTC. Encoded protein: CASSYGLAAYEQYF.

This clonotype came up a few times. V usage is TRBV4-1 and J usage is TRBJ2-3, with TRBD1 identical over 8 bases. Germline trimming cut 4 bases from V and 1 base from J; bases unmatched to any gene: 7. The CDR3 extends over 16 amino acids. CDR1 is MGHRA, CDR2 YSYEKL, per germline. CDR3 amino acids: CASSRKDRERTDTQYF. The DNA of the CDR3 is TGCGCCAGCAGCCGCAAGGACAGGGAACGCACAGATACGCAGTATTTT.

This clonotype was observed a few times. The chain is built from TRBV9 and TRBJ2-7, with 11 bases matching TRBD1. V gave up 3 bases and J gave up 4 bases; unmatched junction bases: 9. CDR3 size: 16 residues. Germline V lookup: CDR1 SGDLS, CDR2 YYNGEE. The CDR3 region is CASSGSGTGGGYEQYF. The CDR3 coding sequence is TGTGCCAGCAGCGGATCCGGGACAGGGGGAGGGTACGAGCAGTACTTC.

The V and J genes are TRBV9 and TRBJ2-5, with a possible D match to TRBD1 (5 bases). This CDR3 contains 15 residues. CDR1 and CDR2 (germline): SGDLS, YYNGEE. The germline V and J ends were trimmed by 0 bases and 2 bases, with 11 bases remaining between them. The CDR3 bases are TGTGCCAGCAGCGTAGAGGACAACCCACAAGAGACCCAGTACTTC. Its translation: CASSVEDNPQETQYF.

The V call is TRBV3-1, the J call TRBJ1-2; D remains unclear. The germline V gene encodes CDR1 LGHDT and CDR2 YNNKEL (reference sequence). The CDR3 contains 14 residues. Deletions cut 4 bases from V and 2 bases from J, with 11 bases between. The CDR3 protein is CASSPPLGNYGYTF. CDR3 bases: TGTGCCAGCAGCCCCCCGTTGGGGAACTATGGCTACACCTTC. The variable domain in full, with the rest retrieved from reference TRBV3-1 and TRBJ1-2, is DTAVSQTPKYLVTQMGNDKSIKCEQNLGHDTMYWYKQDSKKFLKIMFSYNNKELIINETVPNRFSPKSPDKAHLNLHINSLELGDSAVYFCASSPPLGNYGYTFGSGTRLTVV.

This clonotype was detected a few times. The chain couples TRBV29-1 to TRBJ2-1, with TRBD1 as a possible D gene (6 bases). This CDR3 comprises 14 residues. CDR1 is SQVTM and CDR2 is ANQGSEA in the germline V gene. Trimming took off 7 bases at V and 12 bases at J, with 25 bases between the two ends. The CDR3 bases are TGCAGCGCCCCCGGGACAAGGGCCGCAAGTGGGCAGTTCTTC. Protein product: CSAPGTRAASGQFF.

The chain recombines TRBV4-1 with TRBJ2-7, with 11 positions matching TRBD2. Germline CDR1 and CDR2: MGHRA and YSYEKL. The trim removed 1 base at V and 4 bases at J, leaving 3 bases unmatched. This CDR3 has 15 amino acids. CDR3 DNA sequence: TGCGCCAGCAGCCAAGTAGCGGGGGGGCGGTACGAGCAGTACTTC. Protein sequence: CASSQVAGGRYEQYF.